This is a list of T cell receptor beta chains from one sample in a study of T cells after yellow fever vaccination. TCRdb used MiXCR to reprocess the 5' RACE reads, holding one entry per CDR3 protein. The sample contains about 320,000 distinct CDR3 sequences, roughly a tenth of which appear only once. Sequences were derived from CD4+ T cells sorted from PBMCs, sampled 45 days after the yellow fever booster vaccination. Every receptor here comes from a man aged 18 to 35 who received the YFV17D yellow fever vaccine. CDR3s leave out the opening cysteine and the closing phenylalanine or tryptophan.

CDR3 protein: ASSPGTEAFDGYT
V gene: TRBV3-1

CDR3 protein: ASSLIERETQY
V gene: TRBV7-2

CDR3 protein: SVETGEVYEQY
V gene: TRBV29-1

CDR3 protein: ASSYSGTGRGQPQH
V gene: TRBV6-5

CDR3 protein: ASSLLGGASNTGELF
V gene: TRBV7-8

CDR3 protein: ASSRGGQGIFYGYT
V gene: TRBV28

CDR3 protein: ASTPRTGDYGYT
V gene: TRBV5-1

CDR3 protein: ASITGGLTGELF
V gene: TRBV6-6

CDR3 protein: ASRPPGQTSTDTQY
V gene: TRBV28

CDR3 protein: ASAAATYEGYGYT
V gene: TRBV7-2

CDR3 protein: ASSFRSDSPTDTQY
V gene: TRBV7-2

CDR3 protein: ASSRSGIYEQY
V gene: TRBV7-2

CDR3 protein: ASSYPQETQY
V gene: TRBV6-2/TRBV6-3

CDR3 protein: ASSLFSGAGTDTQY
V gene: TRBV27

CDR3 protein: ASSSTGGSGLSTDTQY
V gene: TRBV4-1

CDR3 protein: ASSLAPWGSGGEEQY
V gene: TRBV7-2

CDR3 protein: ASSSGQGFSGNTIY
V gene: TRBV6-5

CDR3 protein: ASSRLAGGPDTQY
V gene: TRBV5-1